What follows are 16 T cell receptor beta chains derived from one specimen sequenced in a study of cytomegalovirus exposure and HLA in healthy donors. Primers included in the PCR were 60 Vbeta and 13 Jbeta primers. Only in-frame clones appear in the TCRdb table, and some are missing; sequencing was by immunoSEQ multiplex PCR. Here the sample spans fewer than 85,000 clones, roughly 78% being singletons. Source material: PBMCs. Receptor source: a woman aged 40 to 49 in good health and CMV-seropositive.

The J gene is TRBJ2-7, the V gene TRBV5-1; 7 bases are shared with TRBD2. The V segment lost 5 bases and the J segment 4 bases; nucleotides outside the gene matches: 9. The CDR3 runs 14 residues. The V gene's germline CDR1 is SGHRS and CDR2 YFSETQ. This CDR3 is CASREGGARYEQYF. CDR3 sequence (DNA): TGCGCCAGCAGGGAGGGAGGGGCGCGATACGAGCAGTACTTC.

The CDR3: CASSQTTGGQETQYF. CDR3 coding DNA: TGTGCCAGCAGCCAAACGACGGGGGGGCAAGAGACCCAGTACTTC. V is TRBV7-7 and J is TRBJ2-5; 8 bases align to TRBD2. Germline V gene sequence: CDR1 SSHAT, CDR2 FNYEAQ (reference sequence). V gave up 5 bases and J gave up 2 bases; unmatched junction bases: 7. This CDR3 is built from 15 residues. Full variable domain (rest looked up from reference TRBV7-7 and TRBJ2-5): GAGVSQSPRYKVTKRGQDVTLRCDPISSHATLYWYQQALGQGPEFLTYFNYEAQPDKSGLPSDRFSAERPEGSISTLTIQRTEQRDSAMYRCASSQTTGGQETQYFGPGTRLLVL.

The gene calls are TRBV6-5 and TRBJ1-1; 10 nucleotides match TRBD1. V trimming: 6 bases; J trimming: 7 bases; junction bases outside the gene matches: 2. From germline, CDR1 is MNHEY and CDR2 SVGAGI. The CDR3 sequence is 12 residues long. The CDR3 DNA reads TGTGCCAGCAGACGGACAGGGGGTGAAGCTTTCTTT. Translated: CASRRTGGEAFF.

The V gene is TRBV2, the J gene TRBJ1-2; 8 bases are a match to TRBD1. This CDR3 comprises 14 residues. With 4 bases clipped from V and 3 bases from J, the junction kept 4 bases outside the gene matches. Per the germline V gene, CDR1 is SNHLY and CDR2 is FYNNEI. The CDR3 bases are TGTGCCAGCAGTGTGACAGGGGAAGACTATGGCTACACCTTC. Its translation is CASSVTGEDYGYTF.

V and J are TRBV5-1 and TRBJ2-3; 7 bases are shared with TRBD2. The CDR3 consists of 15 residues. V lost 5 bases and J lost 0; bases outside the gene matches: 6. CDR1 is SGHRS and CDR2 is YFSETQ in the germline V gene. This CDR3 is CASRSAGVSTDTQYF. The CDR3 DNA follows: TGCGCCAGCAGGTCTGCGGGGGTTAGCACAGATACGCAGTATTTT.

The chain couples TRBV29-1 to TRBJ2-1, with 7 bases fitting TRBD1. Per the germline V gene, CDR1 is SQVTM and CDR2 is ANQGSEA. Trimming removed 4 bases from V and 6 bases from J; junction bases left unmatched: 9. This CDR3 region has 14 residues. CDR3 bases: TGCAGCGTTGCGTTAACAGGGGCTTCCAATGAGCAGTTCTTC. Protein sequence: CSVALTGASNEQFF.

This sequence joins TRBV19 and TRBJ1-2, with D uncertain. Looked up from germline, CDR1 is LNHDA and CDR2 is SQIVND (reference sequence). The CDR3 spans 12 residues. Between the trimmed V and J ends, which lost 3 bases and 4 bases, there was a span of 6 bases. This CDR3 is CASSIRSYGYTF. The CDR3 DNA reads as TGTGCCAGTAGTATCCGGAGCTATGGCTACACCTTC. The full variable domain, with the rest looked up from reference TRBV19 and TRBJ1-2, is DGGITQSPKYLFRKEGQNVTLSCEQNLNHDAMYWYRQDPGQGLRLIYYSQIVNDFQKGDIAEGYSVSREKKESFPLTVTSAQKNPTAFYLCASSIRSYGYTFGSGTRLTVV.

The chain carries TRBV14 and TRBJ2-1; 10 bases are a match to TRBD2. CDR1 is SGHDN and CDR2 is FVKESK in the germline V gene. The CDR3 totals 16 residues. J gave up 3 bases and V 5 bases, and 7 bases lay outside the gene matches. For the CDR3, the DNA is TGTGCCAGCAGCGAGGGACTAGCGAACCTCTACAATGAGCAGTTCTTC. Amino acid sequence: CASSEGLANLYNEQFF.

The chain carries TRBV6-6 and TRBJ1-5; D is ambiguous. This CDR3 region has 14 residues. V was shortened by 6 bases and J by 2 bases, with 11 bases between the two germline ends. Germline V gives CDR1 MNHNY, CDR2 SVGAGI (reference sequence). For the CDR3, the DNA is TGTGCCAGCAGCCCCCGCGGTCGCAATCAGCCCCAGCATTTT. The encoded protein is CASSPRGRNQPQHF.

The V call is TRBV30, the J call TRBJ2-3; D may be TRBD2 (7 bases). This CDR3 spans 12 amino acids. The V and J ends lost 7 bases and 3 bases respectively, with 11 bases between them. CDR1 and CDR2 (germline): GTSNPN, SVGIG (reference sequence). This chain's CDR3 is CASEGGTDTQYF. DNA of the CDR3: TGTGCCTCCGAGGGGGGGACAGATACGCAGTATTTT.

The J gene is TRBJ2-7, the V gene TRBV6-6; D gene unclear. Deletions cut 5 bases from V and 2 bases from J, with 7 bases between. In germline, CDR1 is MNHNY, CDR2 SVGAGI (reference sequence). The CDR3 extends over 12 amino acids. CDR3 bases: TGTGCCAGCAGTGAGATGGCCTACGAGCAGTACTTC. The encoded protein is CASSEMAYEQYF.

The V gene is TRBV7-9, the J gene TRBJ1-6; D unresolved. Germline values: CDR1 SEHNR, CDR2 FQNEAQ (reference sequence). Trimming pared 0 bases from V and 10 bases from J, leaving 13 bases between. The CDR3 is made up of 15 amino acids. The DNA for the CDR3 is TGTGCCAGCAGCTTAGCAGAGTACCAGCGGTCACCCCTCCACTTT. Its protein is CASSLAEYQRSPLHF.

This clone has ten or more counts. This chain connects TRBV2 to TRBJ2-6; 7 bases fit TRBD1. Unmatched junction bases numbered 1, after V lost 0 bases and J lost 2 bases. Per germline, CDR1 SNHLY and CDR2 FYNNEI. The CDR3 runs to 16 residues. The CDR3, as DNA: TGTGCCAGCAGTGAAGCGGGACAGACTGGGGCCAACGTCCTGACTTTC. This codes for CASSEAGQTGANVLTF.

This clone was counted between two and nine times. The chain employs TRBV2 and TRBJ2-1; possibly TRBD2 for D (5 bases). The CDR3 has 13 residues. V lost 6 bases and J 3 bases, leaving 9 bases between the germline ends. Germline V gives CDR1 SNHLY, CDR2 FYNNEI. DNA for the CDR3: TGTGCCAGCAGAGGACTGGGCTACAATGAGCAGTTCTTC. Encoded protein: CASRGLGYNEQFF.

This rearrangement joins TRBV9 to TRBJ1-4, with 7 bases matching TRBD1. The CDR3 consists of 15 residues. Per the germline V gene, CDR1 is SGDLS and CDR2 is YYNGEE. Trimming at V came to 0 bases and at J to 5 bases, leaving 4 bases not matched to a gene. CDR3 nucleotide sequence: TGTGCCAGCAGCGTAGGACAGGGACTCAATGAAAAACTGTTTTTT. It translates to CASSVGQGLNEKLFF. The full variable domain, in which reference TRBV9 and TRBJ1-4 provide the parts outside the CDR3, is DSGVTQTPKHLITATGQRVTLRCSPRSGDLSVYWYQQSLDQGLQFLIQYYNGEERAKGNILERFSAQQFPDLHSELNLSSLELGDSALYFCASSVGQGLNEKLFFGSGTQLSVL.

The V call is TRBV5-1, the J call TRBJ1-2; D is perhaps TRBD1 (5 bases). Germline assignment: CDR1 SGHRS and CDR2 YFSETQ. V lost 0 bases and J 5 bases, leaving 8 bases between the germline ends. The CDR3 sequence is 13 residues long. The CDR3 nucleotides are TGCGCCAGCAGCTTGGATCAGGGTTATGGCTACACCTTC. It yields the protein CASSLDQGYGYTF.